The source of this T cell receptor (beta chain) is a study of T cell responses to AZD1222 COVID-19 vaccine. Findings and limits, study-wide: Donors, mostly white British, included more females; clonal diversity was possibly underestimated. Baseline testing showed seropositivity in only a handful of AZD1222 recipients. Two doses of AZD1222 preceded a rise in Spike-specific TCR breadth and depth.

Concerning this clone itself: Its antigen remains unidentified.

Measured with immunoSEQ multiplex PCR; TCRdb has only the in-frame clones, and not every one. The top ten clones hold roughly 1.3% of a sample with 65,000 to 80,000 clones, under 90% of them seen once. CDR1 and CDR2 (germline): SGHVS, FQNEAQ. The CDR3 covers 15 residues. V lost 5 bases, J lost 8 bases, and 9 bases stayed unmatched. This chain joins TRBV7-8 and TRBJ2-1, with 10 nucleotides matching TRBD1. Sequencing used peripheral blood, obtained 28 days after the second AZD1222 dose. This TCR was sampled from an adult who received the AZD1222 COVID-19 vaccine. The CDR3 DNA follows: TGTGCCAGCAGCCTCGGACAGGGGGTCTATGATGAGCAGTTCTTC. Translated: CASSLGQGVYDEQFF.